This T cell receptor beta chain was captured in a study of OX40 agonist ivuxolimab in advanced cancers. Sequencing was performed with immunoSEQ multiplex PCR; in TCRdb, only in-frame clones are kept and a portion is missing. The repertoire holds about 95,000 clones, with more than 85% as singletons. This CDR3 has 13 amino acids. Per germline, CDR1 MGHRA and CDR2 YSYEKL. V gave up 5 bases and J gave up 6 bases, with 11 bases separating them. This sequence originates from an adult with an advanced solid tumor such as melanoma, head and neck, liver or kidney cancer. The source was CD4+ or CD8+ T cells sorted from blood, collected in a trial of the OX40 agonist ivuxolimab. The chain is built from TRBV4-1 and TRBJ1-5, with unresolved D. DNA of the CDR3: TGCGCCAGCAGCGGCTCGGGTGCTCAGCCCCAGCATTTT. Amino acid sequence: CASSGSGAQPQHF.